The 2 T cell receptor beta chains below all came from one sample that was sequenced in a study of blood T cell repertoires in COVID-19. The assay was immunoSEQ multiplex PCR, and TCRdb's table has in-frame clones only and misses some. Of around 150,000 clones listed, about 80% are singletons. Source material: peripheral blood. The receptors were sampled from a man aged 70 or older with acute or convalescent COVID-19.

The chain is built from TRBV6-2 or TRBV6-3 and TRBJ1-2; D gene ambiguous. The CDR3 covers 14 residues. Germline CDR1 is MNHEY and CDR2 is SVGEGT. Trimming left V 7 bases short and J 7 bases short, with 19 bases between. This CDR3 reads CASTPNPEAGGYTF. In nucleotides, the CDR3 is TGTGCCAGCACCCCTAACCCCGAAGCGGGTGGCTACACCTTC.

This rearrangement joins TRBV4-1 to TRBJ1-2; a weak D match, TRBD1 (6 bases). This CDR3 is built from 14 residues. V was pared by 0 bases and J by 6 bases, with 11 bases between. Per the germline V gene, CDR1 is MGHRA and CDR2 is YSYEKL. For the CDR3, the DNA is TGCGCCAGCAGCCAAGAGGACAGAATCCATGGCTACACCTTC. Amino acid sequence: CASSQEDRIHGYTF.